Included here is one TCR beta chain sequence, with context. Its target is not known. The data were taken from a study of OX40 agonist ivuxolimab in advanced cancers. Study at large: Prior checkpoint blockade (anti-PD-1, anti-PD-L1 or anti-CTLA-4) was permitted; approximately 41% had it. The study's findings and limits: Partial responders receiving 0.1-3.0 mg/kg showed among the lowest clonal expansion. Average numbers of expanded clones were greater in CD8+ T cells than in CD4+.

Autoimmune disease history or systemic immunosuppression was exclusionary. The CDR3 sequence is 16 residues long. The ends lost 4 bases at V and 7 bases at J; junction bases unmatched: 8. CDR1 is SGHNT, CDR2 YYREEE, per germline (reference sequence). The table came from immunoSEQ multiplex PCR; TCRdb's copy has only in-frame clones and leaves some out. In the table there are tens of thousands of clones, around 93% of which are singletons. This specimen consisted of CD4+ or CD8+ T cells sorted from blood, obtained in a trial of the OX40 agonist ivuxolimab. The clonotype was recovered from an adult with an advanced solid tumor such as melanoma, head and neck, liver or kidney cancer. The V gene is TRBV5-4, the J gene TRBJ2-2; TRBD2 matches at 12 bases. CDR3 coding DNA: TGTGCCAGCAGCCCCGCTAGCGGGAGGGAGATCGGGGAGCTGTTTTTT. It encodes CASSPASGREIGELFF.